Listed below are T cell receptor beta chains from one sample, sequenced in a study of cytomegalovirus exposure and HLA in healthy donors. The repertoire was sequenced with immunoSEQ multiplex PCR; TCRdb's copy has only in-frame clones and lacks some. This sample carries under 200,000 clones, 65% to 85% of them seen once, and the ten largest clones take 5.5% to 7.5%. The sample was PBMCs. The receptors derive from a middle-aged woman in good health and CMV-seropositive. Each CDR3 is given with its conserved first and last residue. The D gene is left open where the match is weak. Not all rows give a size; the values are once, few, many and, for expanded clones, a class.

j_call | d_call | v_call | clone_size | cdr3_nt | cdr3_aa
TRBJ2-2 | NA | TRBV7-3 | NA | TGTGCCAGCAGCCTAAAACAGAACACCGGGGAGCTGTTTTTT | CASSLKQNTGELFF
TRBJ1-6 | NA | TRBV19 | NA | TGTGCCAGTAGTACGGACAGTTATAATTCACCCCTCCACTTT | CASSTDSYNSPLHF
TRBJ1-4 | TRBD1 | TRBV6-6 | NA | TGTGCCAGCAGTTATCCTCACGGACAGGGCGGTGAAAAACTGTTTTTT | CASSYPHGQGGEKLFF
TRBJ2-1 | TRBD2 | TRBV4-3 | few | TGCGCCAGCAGCCAAGTAGCGGGGGCCTACAATGAGCAGTTCTTC | CASSQVAGAYNEQFF
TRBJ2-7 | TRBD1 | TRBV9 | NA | TGTGCCAGCAGCGTAGGCGTCACAGGGGACTACGAGCAGTACTTC | CASSVGVTGDYEQYF
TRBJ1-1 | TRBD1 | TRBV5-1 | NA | TGCGCCAGCAGCCAGACTCTGGGACAGGTCGCCGCTGAAGCTTTCTTT | CASSQTLGQVAAEAFF
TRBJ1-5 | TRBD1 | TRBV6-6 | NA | TGTGCCAGCAGTACAGGGGAGCCCCAGCAGTTT | CASSTGEPQQF
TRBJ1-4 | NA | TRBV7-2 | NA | TGTGCCAGCTCGACAGAATTTTTAGCAACTAATGAAAAACTGTTTTTT | CASSTEFLATNEKLFF
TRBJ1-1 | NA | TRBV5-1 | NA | TGCGCCAGCAGCTTGGGAGGGACGGGGGGGGCTGAAGCTTTCTTT | CASSLGGTGGAEAFF
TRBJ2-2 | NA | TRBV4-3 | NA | TGCGCCAGCAGCCAAGGAGCTACGAACACCGGGGAGCTGTTTTTT | CASSQGATNTGELFF
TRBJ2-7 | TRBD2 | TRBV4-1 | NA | TGCGCCAGCAGCCAAGACCCTAGCGGGGCGCTTCTTGCCTACGAGCAGTACTTC | CASSQDPSGALLAYEQYF
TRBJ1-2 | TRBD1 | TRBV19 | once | TGTGCCAGTAGTACCGGACAGGGTTGGGGCTACACCTTC | CASSTGQGWGYTF
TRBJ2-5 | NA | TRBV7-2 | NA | TGTGCCAGCAGCTTTATGGGGGGAGGGGGGACCCAGTACTTC | CASSFMGGGGTQYF
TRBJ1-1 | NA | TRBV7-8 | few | TGTGCCAGCAGCTTAACAGAGAACACTGAAGCTTTCTTT | CASSLTENTEAFF
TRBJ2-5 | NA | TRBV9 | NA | TGTGCCAGCGGCGGAGGGGAGACCCAGTACTTC | CASGGGETQYF
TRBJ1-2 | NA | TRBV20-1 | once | TGCAGTGCTAGAGATGCGGTAGGCTACACCTTC | CSARDAVGYTF
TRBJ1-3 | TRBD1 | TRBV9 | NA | TGTGCCAGCAGCCCAACGTCACAGGGGCTGGTTGGAAACACCATATATTTT | CASSPTSQGLVGNTIYF